This T cell receptor beta chain was documented in a study of cytomegalovirus exposure and HLA in healthy donors. Turning to the study itself: Earlier findings included more than 95 million unique TCR beta sequences obtained from approximately 170 million T cells. Findings and caveats of the study: In a later analysis, approximately 15,000 TCR beta sequences were associated with HLA alleles at 0.05 false discovery rate. The HLA-A and HLA-B alleles of most subjects were reportedly predicted accurately from TCR beta sequences.

Concerning this clone itself: Its specificity is not known.

The CDR3 extends over 13 amino acids. Trimming stripped 1 base from V and 5 bases from J, with 9 bases between. This PCR relied on a set of 60 Vbeta primers and 13 Jbeta primers. Using immunoSEQ multiplex PCR, the repertoire was profiled, and TCRdb retains in-frame clones only, with some absent. The sample consists of some 120,000 clones, around 83% of them appearing once. The chain recombines TRBV5-3 with TRBJ1-1; D is uncertain. TRBV5-3 belongs to the ORF category, with a function that is uncertain. Source material: PBMCs. This clonotype was sampled from a woman in her twenties or thirties in good health and CMV-seropositive. CDR3 DNA: TGTGCCAGAAGCTTGCGGGGAGGTACTGAAGCTTTCTTT. It specifies CARSLRGGTEAFF.